The T cell receptor beta chain under discussion was sequenced for a study of PD-1 blockade in classical Hodgkin lymphoma. General study points: Causes of the repertoire differences remain undefined, possibly disease activity or prior therapy.

All patients experienced relapse after autologous stem cell transplantation, and brentuximab vedotin exposure was variable. Best response was recorded as complete response, partial response or progressive disease. The length of the CDR3 is 16 residues. V lost 5 bases and J lost 0; bases outside the gene matches: 8. The germline gives CDR1 PRHDT, CDR2 FYEKMQ (reference sequence). To note about this clone: Its target is not known.

Sequencing used immunoSEQ multiplex PCR; TCRdb keeps in-frame clones, though not all of them. The sample holds 60,000 or so clones, roughly 90% seen once. This sample comprised peripheral blood mononuclear cells (PBMCs), obtained at baseline. The source is a human donor with classical Hodgkin lymphoma. This chain links TRBV13 with TRBJ1-1; TRBD1 aligns across 8 bases. The CDR3 is CASSPDRGTMNTEAFF. In nucleotides, the CDR3 is TGTGCCAGCAGCCCCGACAGGGGCACCATGAACACTGAAGCTTTCTTT.